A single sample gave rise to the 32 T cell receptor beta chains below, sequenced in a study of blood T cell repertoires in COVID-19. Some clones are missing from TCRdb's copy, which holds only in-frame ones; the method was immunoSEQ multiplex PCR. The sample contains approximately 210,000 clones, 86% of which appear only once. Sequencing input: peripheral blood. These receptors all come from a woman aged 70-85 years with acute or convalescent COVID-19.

Here the CDR3 DNA reads TGTGCCAGCAGGCCGACAGACGGCTATGGCTACACCTTC. Translating it yields CASRPTDGYGYTF. The J gene is TRBJ1-2, the V gene TRBV12-3 or TRBV12-4; D might be TRBD1 (5 bases). Trimming took 6 bases from V and 4 from J, leaving 12 bases between them. This CDR3 region has 13 residues.

The CDR3 nucleotides are TGTGCCAGCTCACCCCGCGGGGATTGGAATCAGCCCCAGCATTTT. This translates into CASSPRGDWNQPQHF. The chain joins TRBV18 to TRBJ1-5; D is ambiguous. The CDR3 runs 15 residues. Trimming shortened V by 3 bases and J by 4 bases, and 13 bases separated the two germline ends. Germline CDR1 KGHSH, CDR2 LQKENI.

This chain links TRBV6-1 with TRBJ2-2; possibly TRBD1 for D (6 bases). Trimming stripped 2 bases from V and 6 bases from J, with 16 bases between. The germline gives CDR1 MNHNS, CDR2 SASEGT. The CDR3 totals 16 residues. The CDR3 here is CASSEYGAGAAGELFF. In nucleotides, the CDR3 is TGTGCCAGCAGTGAATACGGGGCAGGGGCGGCCGGGGAGCTGTTTTTT.

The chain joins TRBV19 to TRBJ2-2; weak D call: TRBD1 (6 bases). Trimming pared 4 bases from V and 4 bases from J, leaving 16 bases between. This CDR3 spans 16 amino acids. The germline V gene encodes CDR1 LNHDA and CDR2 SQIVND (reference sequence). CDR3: CASSRDTRKGTGELFF. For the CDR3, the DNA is TGTGCCAGTAGTAGGGACACCCGGAAGGGCACCGGGGAGCTGTTTTTT.

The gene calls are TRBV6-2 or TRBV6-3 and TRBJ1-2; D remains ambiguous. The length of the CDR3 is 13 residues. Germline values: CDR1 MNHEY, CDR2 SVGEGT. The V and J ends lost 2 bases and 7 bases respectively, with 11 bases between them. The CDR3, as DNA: TGTGCCAGCAGTTACAGCAGGATGGGTGGCTACACCTTC. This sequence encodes CASSYSRMGGYTF.

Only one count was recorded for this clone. For the CDR3, the DNA is TGTGCCAGCTCGAGTCCCACGGGTCTGACAGGTCCTGGAAACACCATATATTTT. Translation: CASSSPTGLTGPGNTIYF. The chain links TRBV18 to TRBJ1-3, with D perhaps TRBD1 (6 bases). V was cut by 6 bases and J by 2 bases, with 23 bases left in between. The germline V gene has CDR1 KGHSH and CDR2 LQKENI. CDR3 length equals 18 residues.

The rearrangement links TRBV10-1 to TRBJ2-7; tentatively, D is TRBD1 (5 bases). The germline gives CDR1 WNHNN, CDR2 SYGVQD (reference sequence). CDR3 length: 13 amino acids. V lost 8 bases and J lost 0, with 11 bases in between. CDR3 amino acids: CASGPTASYEQYF. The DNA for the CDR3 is TGCGCCAGCGGACCGACAGCCTCCTACGAGCAGTACTTC.

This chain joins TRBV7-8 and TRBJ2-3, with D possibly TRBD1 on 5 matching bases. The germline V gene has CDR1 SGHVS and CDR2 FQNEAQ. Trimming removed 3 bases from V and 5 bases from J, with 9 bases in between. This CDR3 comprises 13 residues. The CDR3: CASSFRQLDTQYF. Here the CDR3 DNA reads TGTGCCAGCAGCTTCAGACAGCTAGATACGCAGTATTTT.

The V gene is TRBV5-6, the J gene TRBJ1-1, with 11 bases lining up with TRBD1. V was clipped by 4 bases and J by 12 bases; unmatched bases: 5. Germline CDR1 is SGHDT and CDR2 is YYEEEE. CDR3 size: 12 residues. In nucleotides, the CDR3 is TGTGCCAGCAGCCGGGACAGGGGGTTGTCTTTCTTT. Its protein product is CASSRDRGLSFF.

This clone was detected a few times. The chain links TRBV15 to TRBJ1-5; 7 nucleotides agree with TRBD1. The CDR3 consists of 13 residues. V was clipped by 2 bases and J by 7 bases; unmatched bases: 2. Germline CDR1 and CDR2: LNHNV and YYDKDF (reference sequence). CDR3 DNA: TGTGCCACCAGCAGACAACAGGGGCAGCCCCAGCATTTT. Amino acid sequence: CATSRQQGQPQHF.

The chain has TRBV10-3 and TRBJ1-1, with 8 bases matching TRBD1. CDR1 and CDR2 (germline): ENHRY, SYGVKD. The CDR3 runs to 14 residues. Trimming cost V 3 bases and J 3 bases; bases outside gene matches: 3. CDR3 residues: CAISDSTGDTEAFF. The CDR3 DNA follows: TGTGCCATCAGTGATTCGACAGGGGACACTGAAGCTTTCTTT.

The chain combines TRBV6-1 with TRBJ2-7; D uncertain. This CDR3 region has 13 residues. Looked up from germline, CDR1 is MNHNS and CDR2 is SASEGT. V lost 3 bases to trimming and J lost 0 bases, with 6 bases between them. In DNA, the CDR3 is TGTGCCAGCAGTGAGACGGGCTCCTACGAGCAGTACTTC. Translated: CASSETGSYEQYF.

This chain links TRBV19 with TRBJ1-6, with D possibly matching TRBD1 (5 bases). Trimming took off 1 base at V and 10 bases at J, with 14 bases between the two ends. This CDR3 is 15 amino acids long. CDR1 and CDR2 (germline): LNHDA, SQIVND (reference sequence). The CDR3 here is CASSIGRTGRSPLHF. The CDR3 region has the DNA TGTGCCAGTAGTATAGGCCGCACAGGTCGCTCACCCCTCCACTTT.

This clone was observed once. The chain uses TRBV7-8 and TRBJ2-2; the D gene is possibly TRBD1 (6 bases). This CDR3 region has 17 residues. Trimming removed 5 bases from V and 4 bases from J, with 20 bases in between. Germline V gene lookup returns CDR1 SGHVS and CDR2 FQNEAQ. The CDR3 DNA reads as TGTGCCAGCAGCAGCCGCCAGGGGACGCTGACCACCGGGGAGCTGTTTTTT. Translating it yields CASSSRQGTLTTGELFF.

As DNA, the CDR3 is TGTGCCAGCTCACCAGCCGGCGGAGGCTCTAACTATGGCTACACCTTC. It translates to CASSPAGGGSNYGYTF. The gene calls are TRBV18 and TRBJ1-2; D is unresolved. Germline V lookup: CDR1 KGHSH, CDR2 LQKENI. The ends were cut back, 2 bases at V and 0 bases at J, with 13 bases in the middle. The CDR3 consists of 16 residues.

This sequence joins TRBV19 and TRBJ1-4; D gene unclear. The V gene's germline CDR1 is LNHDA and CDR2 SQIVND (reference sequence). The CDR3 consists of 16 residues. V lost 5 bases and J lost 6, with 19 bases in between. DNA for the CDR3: TGTGCCAGTAGTCCAACGGGGAGTCAGGTTCATGAAAAACTGTTTTTT. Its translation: CASSPTGSQVHEKLFF.

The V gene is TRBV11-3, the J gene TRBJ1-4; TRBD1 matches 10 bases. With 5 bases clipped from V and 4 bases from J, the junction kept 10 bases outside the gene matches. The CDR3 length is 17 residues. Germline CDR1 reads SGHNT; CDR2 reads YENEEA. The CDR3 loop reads CASSPPGTGAINEKLFF. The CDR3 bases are TGTGCCAGCAGCCCGCCCGGGACAGGGGCCATTAATGAAAAACTGTTTTTT.

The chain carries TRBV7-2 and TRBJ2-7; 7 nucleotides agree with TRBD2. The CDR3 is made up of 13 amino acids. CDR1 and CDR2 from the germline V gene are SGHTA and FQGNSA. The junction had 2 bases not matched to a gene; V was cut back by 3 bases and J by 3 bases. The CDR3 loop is CASSFGTIYEQYF. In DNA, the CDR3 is TGTGCCAGCAGCTTTGGGACTATCTACGAGCAGTACTTC.

The CDR3 nucleotides are TGTGCCAGCAGCTGGACAGGGGTCGCCGGGGAGCTGTTTTTT. Translating it yields CASSWTGVAGELFF. V usage is TRBV7-9 and J usage is TRBJ2-2; TRBD1 aligns across 9 bases. Germline V gene data show CDR1 as SEHNR and CDR2 as FQNEAQ (reference sequence). V lost 4 bases to trimming and J lost 6 bases; unmatched junction nucleotides: 3. This CDR3 has 14 residues. Filled out from reference TRBV7-9 and TRBJ2-2, the complete variable domain reads DTGVSQNPRHKITKRGQNVTFRCDPISEHNRLYWYRQTLGQGPEFLTYFQNEAQLEKSRLLSDRFSAERPKGSFSTLEIQRTEQGDSAMYLCASSWTGVAGELFFGEGSRLTVL.

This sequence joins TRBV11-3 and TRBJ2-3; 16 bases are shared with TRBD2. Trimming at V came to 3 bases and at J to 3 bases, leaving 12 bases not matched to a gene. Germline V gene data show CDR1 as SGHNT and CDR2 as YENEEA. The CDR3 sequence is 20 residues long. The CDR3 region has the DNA TGTGCCAGCAGCTTTTATGGCTCGGGACTAGCGGGAGGGACTACAGATACGCAGTATTTT. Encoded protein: CASSFYGSGLAGGTTDTQYF. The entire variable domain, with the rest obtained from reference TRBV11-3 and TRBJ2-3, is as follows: EAGVVQSPRYKIIEKKQPVAFWCNPISGHNTLYWYLQNLGQGPELLIRYENEEAVDDSQLPKDRFSAERLKGVDSTLKIQPAELGDSAVYLCASSFYGSGLAGGTTDTQYFGPGTRLTVL.

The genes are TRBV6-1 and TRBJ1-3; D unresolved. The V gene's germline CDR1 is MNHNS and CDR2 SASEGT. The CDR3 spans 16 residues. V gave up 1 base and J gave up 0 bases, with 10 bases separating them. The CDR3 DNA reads TGTGCCAGCAGTGAAGTAGGAGCTTACTCTGGAAACACCATATATTTT. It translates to CASSEVGAYSGNTIYF.

The CDR3 coding sequence is TGTGCCAGCAGCCCGATGAGGGCTAGACCGGGAAATGAGCAGTTCTTC. It specifies CASSPMRARPGNEQFF. The J gene is TRBJ2-1, the V gene TRBV14, with D perhaps matching TRBD2 (5 bases). V was cut by 4 bases and J by 7 bases, with 20 bases left in between. Per germline, CDR1 SGHDN and CDR2 FVKESK. The CDR3 is made up of 16 amino acids.

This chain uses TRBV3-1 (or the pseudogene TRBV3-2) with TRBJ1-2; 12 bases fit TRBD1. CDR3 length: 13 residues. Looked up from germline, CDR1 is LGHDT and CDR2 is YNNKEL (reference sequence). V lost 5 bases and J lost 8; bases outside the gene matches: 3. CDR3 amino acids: CASSGTGGWGYTF. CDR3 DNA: TGTGCCAGCAGCGGGACAGGGGGCTGGGGCTACACCTTC.

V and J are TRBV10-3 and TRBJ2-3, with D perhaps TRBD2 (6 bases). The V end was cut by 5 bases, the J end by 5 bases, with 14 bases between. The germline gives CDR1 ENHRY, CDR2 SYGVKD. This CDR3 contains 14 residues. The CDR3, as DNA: TGTGCCATCAGTCCCCGGGACTCTATAGATACGCAGTATTTT. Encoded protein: CAISPRDSIDTQYF.

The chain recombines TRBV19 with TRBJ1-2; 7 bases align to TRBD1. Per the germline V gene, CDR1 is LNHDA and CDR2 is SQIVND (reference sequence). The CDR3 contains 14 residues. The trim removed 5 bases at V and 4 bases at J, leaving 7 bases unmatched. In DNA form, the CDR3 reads TGTGCCAGTAGTCCGGGGACAGCTTCCTATGGCTACACCTTC. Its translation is CASSPGTASYGYTF.

CDR3 bases: TGTGCCAGCTCACCGGCCGCCGGGGGGGGCGAGCAGTACTTC. Translation: CASSPAAGGGEQYF. This rearrangement joins TRBV18 to TRBJ2-7; 8 positions agree with TRBD2. V shed 3 bases and J 6 bases; nucleotides not matched to a gene: 7. CDR3 length: 14 residues. Germline CDR1 and CDR2: KGHSH and LQKENI.

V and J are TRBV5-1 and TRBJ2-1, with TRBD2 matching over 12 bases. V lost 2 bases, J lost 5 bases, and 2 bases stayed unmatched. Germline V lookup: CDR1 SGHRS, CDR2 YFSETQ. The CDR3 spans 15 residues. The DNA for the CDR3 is TGCGCCAGCAGCTTTCGGACTAGCGGGGACAATGAGCAGTTCTTC. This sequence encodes CASSFRTSGDNEQFF. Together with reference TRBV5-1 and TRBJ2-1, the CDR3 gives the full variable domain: KAGVTQTPRYLIKTRGQQVTLSCSPISGHRSVSWYQQTPGQGLQFLFEYFSETQRNKGNFPGRFSGRQFSNSRSEMNVSTLELGDSALYLCASSFRTSGDNEQFFGPGTRLTVL.

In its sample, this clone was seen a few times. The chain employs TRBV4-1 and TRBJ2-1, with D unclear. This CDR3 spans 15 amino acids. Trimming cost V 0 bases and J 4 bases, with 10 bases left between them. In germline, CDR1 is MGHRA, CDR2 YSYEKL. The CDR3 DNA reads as TGCGCCAGCAGCCAAGATTGGAACGGGTACAATGAGCAGTTCTTC. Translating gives CASSQDWNGYNEQFF.

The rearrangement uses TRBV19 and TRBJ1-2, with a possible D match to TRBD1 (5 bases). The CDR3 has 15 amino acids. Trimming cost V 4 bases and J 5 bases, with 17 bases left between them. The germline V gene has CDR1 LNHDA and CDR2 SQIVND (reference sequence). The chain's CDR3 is CASSSYGGAMYGYTF. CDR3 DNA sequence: TGTGCCAGTAGTAGCTACGGGGGAGCTATGTATGGCTACACCTTC.

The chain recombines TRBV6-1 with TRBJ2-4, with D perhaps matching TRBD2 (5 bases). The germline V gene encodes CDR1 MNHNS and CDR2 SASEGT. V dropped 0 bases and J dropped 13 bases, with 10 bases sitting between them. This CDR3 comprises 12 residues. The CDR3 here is CASSEAIATQYF. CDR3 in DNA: TGTGCCAGCAGTGAAGCGATAGCGACGCAGTACTTC.

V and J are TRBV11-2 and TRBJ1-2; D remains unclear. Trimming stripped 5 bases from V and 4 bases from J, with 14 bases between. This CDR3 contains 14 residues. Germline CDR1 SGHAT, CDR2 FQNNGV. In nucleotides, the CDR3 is TGTGCCAGCAGCCTAGGCACCTCAGTCTATGGCTACACCTTC. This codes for CASSLGTSVYGYTF.

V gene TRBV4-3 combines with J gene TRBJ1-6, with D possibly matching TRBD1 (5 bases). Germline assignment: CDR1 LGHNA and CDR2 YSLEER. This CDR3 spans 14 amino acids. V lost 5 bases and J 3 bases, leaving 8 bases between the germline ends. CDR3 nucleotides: TGCGCCAGCAGCTTAGGGGTCTATAATTCACCCCTCCACTTT. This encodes CASSLGVYNSPLHF.